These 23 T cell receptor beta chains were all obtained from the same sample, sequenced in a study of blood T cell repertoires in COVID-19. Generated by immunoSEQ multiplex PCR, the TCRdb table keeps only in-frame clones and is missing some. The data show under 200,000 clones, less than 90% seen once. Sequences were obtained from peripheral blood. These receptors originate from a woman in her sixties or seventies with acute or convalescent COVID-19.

This CDR3 is CASPRDRRILAGNTIYF. CDR3 nucleotide sequence: TGCGCCAGCCCCCGGGACAGGCGGATCCTAGCTGGAAACACCATATATTTT. This chain uses TRBV23-1 with TRBJ1-3; 8 positions agree with TRBD1. TRBV23-1 is designated an ORF whose function remains uncertain. The CDR3 is made up of 17 amino acids. The ends lost 8 bases at V and 2 bases at J; junction bases unmatched: 14.

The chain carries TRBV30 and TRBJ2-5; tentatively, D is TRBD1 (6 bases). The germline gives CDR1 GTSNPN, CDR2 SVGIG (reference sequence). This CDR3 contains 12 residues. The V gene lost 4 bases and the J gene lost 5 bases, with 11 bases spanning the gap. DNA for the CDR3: TGTGCCTGGAACAAGAGGGGGGAGACCCAGTACTTC. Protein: CAWNKRGETQYF.

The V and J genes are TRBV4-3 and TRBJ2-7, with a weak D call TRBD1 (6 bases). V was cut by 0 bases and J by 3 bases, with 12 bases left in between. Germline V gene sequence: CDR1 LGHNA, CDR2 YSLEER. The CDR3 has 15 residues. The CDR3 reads CASSQDKTGNYEQYF. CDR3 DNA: TGCGCCAGCAGCCAAGACAAGACAGGCAACTACGAGCAGTACTTC.

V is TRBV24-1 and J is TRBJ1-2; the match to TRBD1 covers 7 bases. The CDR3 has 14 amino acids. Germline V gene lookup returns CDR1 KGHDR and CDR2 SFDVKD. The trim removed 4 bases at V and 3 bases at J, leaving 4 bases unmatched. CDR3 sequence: CATSDRDRYYGYTF. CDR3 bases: TGTGCCACCAGTGACAGGGACAGATACTATGGCTACACCTTC.

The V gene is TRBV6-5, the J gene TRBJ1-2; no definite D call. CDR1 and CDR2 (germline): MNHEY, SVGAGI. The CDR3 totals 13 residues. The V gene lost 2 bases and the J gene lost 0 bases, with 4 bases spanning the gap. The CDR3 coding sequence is TGTGCCAGCAGTTACAACTCTAACTATGGCTACACCTTC. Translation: CASSYNSNYGYTF.

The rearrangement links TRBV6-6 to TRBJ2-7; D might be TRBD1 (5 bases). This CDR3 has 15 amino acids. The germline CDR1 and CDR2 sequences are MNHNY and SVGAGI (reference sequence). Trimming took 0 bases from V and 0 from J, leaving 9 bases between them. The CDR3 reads CASSYSFRDSYEQYF. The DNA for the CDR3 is TGTGCCAGCAGTTACTCCTTCAGGGACTCCTACGAGCAGTACTTC.

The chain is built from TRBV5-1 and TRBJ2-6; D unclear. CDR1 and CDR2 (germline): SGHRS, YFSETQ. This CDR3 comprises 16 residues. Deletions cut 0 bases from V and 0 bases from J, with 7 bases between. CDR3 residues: CASSLALGSGANVLTF. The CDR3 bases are TGCGCCAGCAGCTTGGCCCTCGGCTCTGGGGCCAACGTCCTGACTTTC. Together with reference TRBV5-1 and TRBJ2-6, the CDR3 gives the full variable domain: KAGVTQTPRYLIKTRGQQVTLSCSPISGHRSVSWYQQTPGQGLQFLFEYFSETQRNKGNFPGRFSGRQFSNSRSEMNVSTLELGDSALYLCASSLALGSGANVLTFGAGSRLTVL.

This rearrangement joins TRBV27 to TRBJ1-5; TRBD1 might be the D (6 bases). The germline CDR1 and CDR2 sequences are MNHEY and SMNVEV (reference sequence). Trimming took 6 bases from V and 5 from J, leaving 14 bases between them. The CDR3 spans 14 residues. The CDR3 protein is CASSQNGGHQPQHF. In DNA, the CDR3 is TGTGCCAGCAGCCAAAACGGGGGGCATCAGCCCCAGCATTTT.

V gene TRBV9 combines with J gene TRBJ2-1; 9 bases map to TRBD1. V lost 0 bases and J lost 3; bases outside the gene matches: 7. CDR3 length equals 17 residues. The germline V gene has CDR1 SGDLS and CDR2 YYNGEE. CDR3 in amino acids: CASSVALGTGFYNEQFF. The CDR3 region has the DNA TGTGCCAGCAGCGTAGCGCTTGGGACAGGGTTCTACAATGAGCAGTTCTTC.

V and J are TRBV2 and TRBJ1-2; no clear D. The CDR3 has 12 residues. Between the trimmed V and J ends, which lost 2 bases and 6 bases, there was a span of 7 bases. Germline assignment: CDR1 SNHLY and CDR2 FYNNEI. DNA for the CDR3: TGTGCCAGCAGTGAACGAGGGAATGGCTACACCTTC. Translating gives CASSERGNGYTF.

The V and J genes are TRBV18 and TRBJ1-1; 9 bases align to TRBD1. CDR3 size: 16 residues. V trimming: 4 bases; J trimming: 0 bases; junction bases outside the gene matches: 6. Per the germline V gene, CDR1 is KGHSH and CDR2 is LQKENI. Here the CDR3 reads CASSLTGGSMNTEAFF. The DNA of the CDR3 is TGTGCCAGCTCACTCACAGGGGGCAGTATGAACACTGAAGCTTTCTTT. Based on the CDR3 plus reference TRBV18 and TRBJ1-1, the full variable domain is NAGVMQNPRHLVRRRGQEARLRCSPMKGHSHVYWYRQLPEEGLKFMVYLQKENIIDESGMPKERFSAEFPKEGPSILRIQQVVRGDSAAYFCASSLTGGSMNTEAFFGQGTRLTVV.

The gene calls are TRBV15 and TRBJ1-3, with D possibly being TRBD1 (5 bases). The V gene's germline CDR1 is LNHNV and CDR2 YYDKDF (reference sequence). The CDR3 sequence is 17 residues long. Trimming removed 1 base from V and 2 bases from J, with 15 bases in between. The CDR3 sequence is CATSRGVEQGAGNTIYF. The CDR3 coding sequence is TGTGCCACCAGCAGAGGGGTCGAGCAAGGGGCTGGAAACACCATATATTTT.

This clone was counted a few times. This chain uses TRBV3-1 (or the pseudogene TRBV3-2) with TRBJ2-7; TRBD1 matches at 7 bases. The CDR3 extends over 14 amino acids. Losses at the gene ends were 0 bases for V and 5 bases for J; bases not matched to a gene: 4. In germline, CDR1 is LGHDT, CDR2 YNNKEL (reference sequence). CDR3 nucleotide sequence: TGTGCCAGCAGCCAAGAGGTTGACAGGGACGAGCAGTACTTC. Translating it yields CASSQEVDRDEQYF.

CDR3 bases: TGTGCCAGCAGCCAAGAAAGGGCGGGGGGTGACTATGGCTACACCTTC. Protein product: CASSQERAGGDYGYTF. The chain has TRBV3-1 (or the pseudogene TRBV3-2) and TRBJ1-2; a weak D match, TRBD1 (5 bases). Germline CDR1 LGHDT, CDR2 YNNKEL (reference sequence). This CDR3 has 16 residues. The ends were cut back, 0 bases at V and 3 bases at J, with 14 bases in the middle.

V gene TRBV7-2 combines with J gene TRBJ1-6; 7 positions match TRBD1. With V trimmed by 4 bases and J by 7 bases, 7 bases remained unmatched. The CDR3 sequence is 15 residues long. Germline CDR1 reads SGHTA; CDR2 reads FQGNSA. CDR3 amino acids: CASSSSGTENSPLHF. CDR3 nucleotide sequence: TGTGCCAGCAGCTCCTCCGGGACAGAAAATTCACCCCTCCACTTT. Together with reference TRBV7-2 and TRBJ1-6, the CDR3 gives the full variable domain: GAGVSQSPSNKVTEKGKDVELRCDPISGHTALYWYRQSLGQGLEFLIYFQGNSAPDKSGLPSDRFSAERTGGSVSTLTIQRTQQEDSAVYLCASSSSGTENSPLHFGNGTRLTVT.

In DNA, the CDR3 is TGTGCCAGCAGCCGTCTAAGCAATGAGCAGTTCTTC. This sequence encodes CASSRLSNEQFF. The rearrangement uses TRBV11-2 and TRBJ2-1; D not resolved. V shed 5 bases and J shed 6 bases, with 8 bases lying between them. Germline V gene lookup returns CDR1 SGHAT and CDR2 FQNNGV. The CDR3 extends over 12 amino acids.

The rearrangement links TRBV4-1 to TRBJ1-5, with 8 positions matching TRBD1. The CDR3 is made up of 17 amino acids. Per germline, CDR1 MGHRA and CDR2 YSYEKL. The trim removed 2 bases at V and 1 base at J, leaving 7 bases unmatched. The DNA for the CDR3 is TGCGCCAGCAGCCAACAAGGACAGGGTAGGAGCAATCAGCCCCAGCATTTT. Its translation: CASSQQGQGRSNQPQHF.

The CDR3 reads CASSLVPNSYNEQFF. In DNA, the CDR3 is TGTGCCAGCAGCTTAGTTCCCAACTCCTACAATGAGCAGTTCTTC. This rearrangement joins TRBV7-2 to TRBJ2-1, with D unresolved. Germline values: CDR1 SGHTA, CDR2 FQGNSA. Between the trimmed V and J ends, which lost 1 base and 0 bases, there was a span of 7 bases. This CDR3 has 15 residues.

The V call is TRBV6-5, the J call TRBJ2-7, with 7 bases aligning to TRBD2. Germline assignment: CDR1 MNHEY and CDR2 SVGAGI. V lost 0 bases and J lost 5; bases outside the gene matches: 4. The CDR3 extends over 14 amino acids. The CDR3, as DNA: TGTGCCAGCAGTTACTCGGCCAGCGGGAACGAGCAGTACTTC. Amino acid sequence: CASSYSASGNEQYF.

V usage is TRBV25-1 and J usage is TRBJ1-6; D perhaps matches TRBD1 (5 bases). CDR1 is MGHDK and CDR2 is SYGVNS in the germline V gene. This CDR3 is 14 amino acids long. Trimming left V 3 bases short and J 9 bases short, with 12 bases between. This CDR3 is CASSEFQGPSPLHF. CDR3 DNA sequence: TGTGCCAGCAGTGAGTTTCAGGGCCCTTCACCCCTCCACTTT. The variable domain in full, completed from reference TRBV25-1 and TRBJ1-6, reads EADIYQTPRYLVIGTGKKITLECSQTMGHDKMYWYQQDPGMELHLIHYSYGVNSTEKGDLSSESTVSRIRTEHFPLTLESARPSHTSQYLCASSEFQGPSPLHFGNGTRLTVT.

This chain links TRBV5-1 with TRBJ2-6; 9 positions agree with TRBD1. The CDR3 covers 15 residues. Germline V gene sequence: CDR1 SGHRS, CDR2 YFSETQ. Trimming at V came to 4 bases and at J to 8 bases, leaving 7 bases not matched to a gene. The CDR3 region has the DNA TGCGCCAGCAGCCCAACCGGGACAGGGACCAACGTCCTGACTTTC. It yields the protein CASSPTGTGTNVLTF.

The CDR3 nucleotides read TGTGCCAGCAGCTTAGGGTTTGCCCGAACGGGGGAAGGCTACACCTTC. Protein product: CASSLGFARTGEGYTF. The chain combines TRBV7-9 with TRBJ1-2; D is perhaps TRBD1 (5 bases). Trimming took off 1 base at V and 8 bases at J, with 20 bases between the two ends. This CDR3 has 16 residues. Per germline, CDR1 SEHNR and CDR2 FQNEAQ (reference sequence).

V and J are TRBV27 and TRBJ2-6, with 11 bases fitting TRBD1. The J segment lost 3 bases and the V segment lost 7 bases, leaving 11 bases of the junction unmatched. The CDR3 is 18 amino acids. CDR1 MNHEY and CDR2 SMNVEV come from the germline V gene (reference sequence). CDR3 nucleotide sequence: TGTGCCAGCATGATCAGGGGGACAGGGGGTTTTGGGGCCAACGTCCTGACTTTC. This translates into CASMIRGTGGFGANVLTF.